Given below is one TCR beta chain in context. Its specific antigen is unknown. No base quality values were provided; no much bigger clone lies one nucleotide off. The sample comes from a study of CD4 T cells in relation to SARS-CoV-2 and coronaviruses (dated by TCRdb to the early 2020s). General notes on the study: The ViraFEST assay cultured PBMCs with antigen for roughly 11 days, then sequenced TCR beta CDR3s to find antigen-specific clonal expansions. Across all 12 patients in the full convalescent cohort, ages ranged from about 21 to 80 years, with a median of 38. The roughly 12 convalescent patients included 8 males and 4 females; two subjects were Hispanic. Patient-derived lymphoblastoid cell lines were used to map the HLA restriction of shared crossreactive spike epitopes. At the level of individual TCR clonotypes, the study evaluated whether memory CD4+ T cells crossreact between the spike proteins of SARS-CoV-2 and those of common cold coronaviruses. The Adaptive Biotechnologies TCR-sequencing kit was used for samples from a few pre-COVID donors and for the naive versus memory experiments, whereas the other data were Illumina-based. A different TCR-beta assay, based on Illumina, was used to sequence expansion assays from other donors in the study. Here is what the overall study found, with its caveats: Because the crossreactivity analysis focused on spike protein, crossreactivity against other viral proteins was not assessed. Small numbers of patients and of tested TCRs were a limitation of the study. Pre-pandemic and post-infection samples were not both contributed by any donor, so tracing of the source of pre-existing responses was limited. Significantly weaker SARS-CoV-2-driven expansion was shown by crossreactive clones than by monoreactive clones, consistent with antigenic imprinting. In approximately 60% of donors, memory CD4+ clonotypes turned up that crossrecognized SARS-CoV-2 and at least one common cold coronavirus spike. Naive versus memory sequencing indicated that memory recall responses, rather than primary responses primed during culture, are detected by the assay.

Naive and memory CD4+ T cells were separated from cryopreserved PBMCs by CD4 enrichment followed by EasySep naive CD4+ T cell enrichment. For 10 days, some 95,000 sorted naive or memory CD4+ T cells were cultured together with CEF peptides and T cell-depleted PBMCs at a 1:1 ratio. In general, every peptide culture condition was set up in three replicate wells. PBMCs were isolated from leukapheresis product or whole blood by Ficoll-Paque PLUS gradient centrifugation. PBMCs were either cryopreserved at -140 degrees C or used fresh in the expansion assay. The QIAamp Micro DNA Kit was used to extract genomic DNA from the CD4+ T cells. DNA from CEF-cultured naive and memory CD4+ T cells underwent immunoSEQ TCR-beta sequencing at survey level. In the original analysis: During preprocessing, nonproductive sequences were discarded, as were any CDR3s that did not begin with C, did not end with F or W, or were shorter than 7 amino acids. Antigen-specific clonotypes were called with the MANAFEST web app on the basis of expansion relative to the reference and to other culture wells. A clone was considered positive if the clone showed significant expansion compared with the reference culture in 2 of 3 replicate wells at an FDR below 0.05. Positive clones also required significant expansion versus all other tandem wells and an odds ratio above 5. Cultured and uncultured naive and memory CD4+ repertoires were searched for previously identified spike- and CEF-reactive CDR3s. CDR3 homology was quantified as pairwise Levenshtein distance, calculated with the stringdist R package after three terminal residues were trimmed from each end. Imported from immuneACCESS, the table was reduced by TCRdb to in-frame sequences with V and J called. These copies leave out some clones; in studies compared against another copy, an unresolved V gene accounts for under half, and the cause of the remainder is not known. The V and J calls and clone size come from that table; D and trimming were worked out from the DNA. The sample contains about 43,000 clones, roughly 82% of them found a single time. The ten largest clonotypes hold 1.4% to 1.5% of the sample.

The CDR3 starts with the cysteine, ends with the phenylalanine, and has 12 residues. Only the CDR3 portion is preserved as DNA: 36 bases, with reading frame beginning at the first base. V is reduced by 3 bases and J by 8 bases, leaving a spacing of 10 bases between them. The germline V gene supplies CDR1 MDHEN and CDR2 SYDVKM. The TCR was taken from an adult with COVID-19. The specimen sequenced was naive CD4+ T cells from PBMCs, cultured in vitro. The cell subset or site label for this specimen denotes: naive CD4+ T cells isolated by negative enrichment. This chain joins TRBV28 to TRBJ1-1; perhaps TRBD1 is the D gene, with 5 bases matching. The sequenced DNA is TGTGCCAGCAGTTTCCCGGACAACGAAGCTTTCTTT. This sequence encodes CASSFPDNEAFF.